This T cell receptor (beta chain) was captured in a study of blood T cell repertoires in COVID-19. CDR3 length: 16 amino acids. The V segment lost 3 bases and the J segment 7 bases; nucleotides outside the gene matches: 7. Per the germline V gene, CDR1 is LNHNV and CDR2 is YYDKDF (reference sequence). In the source study's methods: For nucleated cells, counts were estimated from reference gene primer amplification. Clones were read by immunoSEQ multiplex PCR, and TCRdb kept only the in-frame ones, dropping some. V and J calls plus clone size are reproduced from that table; the DNA served to infer D and trimming. Of 95,000 to 150,000 clones in the sample, around nine tenths were seen once.

What was sequenced was peripheral blood. The receptor was derived from a woman aged 50 to 60 with active or convalescent COVID-19. The genes are TRBV15 and TRBJ2-1, with 12 bases identical to TRBD1. The CDR3 is CATSSGDRGRRNEQFF. The CDR3 DNA follows: TGTGCCACCAGCAGTGGGGACAGGGGGCGAAGGAATGAGCAGTTCTTC.